This passage covers 24 T cell receptor beta chains from one sample sequenced in a study of T-cell reconstitution after alpha-beta-depleted transplantation in children. TCRbeta library construction was performed incorporating unique molecular identifiers. A single record per CDR3 protein comes from TCRdb applying MiXCR to the PCR reads. This sample has some 550,000 distinct CDR3 sequences, with around 23% found just once. The specimen was PBMCs, mostly from graft donor cells, collected 360 days after TCRalphabeta/CD19-depleted stem cell transplant. The receptors stem from a boy younger than two who had a stem cell transplant for acute myeloid leukemia, so the T cells may come from the graft donor.

About this clonotype itself: One end of the junction is discordant with germline, which a read error may explain. The gene calls are TRBV6-1 and TRBJ1-1; D remains unclear. Germline lookup yields CDR1 MNHNS and CDR2 SASEGT. The CDR3 totals 11 residues. The CDR3 region has the DNA TGTGCCAGCAGTGAAAACACTGAAGCTTACTTT. Translating it yields CASSENTEAYF.

The chain has TRBV4-2 and TRBJ2-3, with 8 positions matching TRBD2. CDR1 is LGHNA, CDR2 YNFKEQ, per germline. The ends lost 5 bases at V and 5 bases at J; junction bases unmatched: 9. The CDR3 has 15 amino acids. CDR3 sequence reads: CASSSFSGDEDTQYF. CDR3 DNA: TGTGCCAGCAGCTCCTTTAGCGGGGATGAAGATACGCAGTATTTT.

The gene calls are TRBV29-1 and TRBJ2-7; 8 nucleotides agree with TRBD2. The CDR3 sequence is 12 residues long. The V gene end was trimmed by 6 bases and the J gene end by 3 bases; junction bases not matched to a gene: 4. The V gene's germline CDR1 is SQVTM and CDR2 ANQGSEA. This chain's CDR3 is CSVRGGNYEQYF. CDR3 sequence (DNA): TGCAGCGTACGGGGGGGAAACTACGAGCAGTACTTC.

This clonotype was counted once. The genes are TRBV7-2 and TRBJ1-2, with D uncertain. V lost 8 bases and J 6 bases, leaving 10 bases between the germline ends. Per the germline V gene, CDR1 is SGHTA and CDR2 is FQGNSA. CDR3 length: 11 residues. The CDR3 sequence is CASPRRDGYTF. The DNA for the CDR3 is TGTGCCAGCCCCAGGAGGGATGGCTACACCTTC.

The J gene is TRBJ2-5, the V gene TRBV20-1, with 9 bases lining up with TRBD2. This CDR3 region has 14 residues. The J segment lost 4 bases and the V segment lost 3 bases, leaving 6 bases of the junction unmatched. Germline V gene sequence: CDR1 DFQATT, CDR2 SNEGSKA (reference sequence). CDR3 in DNA: TGCAGTGCTAGCGGAGCGGGGGGCGGAGAGACCCAGTACTTC. Its translation: CSASGAGGGETQYF.

J is TRBJ2-3 and V is TRBV28; 7 positions match TRBD1. V dropped 6 bases and J dropped 2; count of bases not matched to a gene: 5. The CDR3 runs 14 residues. CDR1 and CDR2 from the germline V gene are MDHEN and SYDVKM. As DNA, the CDR3 is TGTGCCAGCAGGCCTACAGGGGCCACAGATACGCAGTATTTT. Translating it yields CASRPTGATDTQYF.

This chain uses TRBV20-1 with TRBJ2-6; TRBD1 agrees at 9 bases. Losses at the gene ends were 7 bases for V and 2 bases for J; bases not matched to a gene: 9. Germline lookup yields CDR1 DFQATT and CDR2 SNEGSKA (reference sequence). The CDR3 is made up of 16 amino acids. Written as DNA, the CDR3 is TGCAGTGTCTTCTTAACAGGGGGCACTGGGGCCAACGTCCTGACTTTC. This sequence encodes CSVFLTGGTGANVLTF.

This clonotype has a handful of counts. This chain joins TRBV28 and TRBJ1-6; D possibly corresponds to TRBD1 (6 bases). This CDR3 has 16 residues. In germline, CDR1 is MDHEN, CDR2 SYDVKM. V lost 6 bases and J lost 8, with 20 bases in between. The CDR3 loop is CASSPPLGGADSPLHF. CDR3 coding DNA: TGTGCCAGCAGCCCGCCATTGGGGGGCGCGGATTCACCCCTCCACTTT.

The rearrangement joins TRBV10-1 to TRBJ2-1, with D perhaps TRBD2 (5 bases). Trimming removed 3 bases from V and 9 bases from J, with 12 bases in between. Germline V CDR1 and CDR2: WNHNN, SYGVQD (reference sequence). The CDR3 extends over 13 amino acids. CDR3 amino acids: CASSDFREFEQFF. CDR3 nucleotide sequence: TGCGCCAGCAGTGATTTTCGGGAATTTGAGCAGTTCTTC.

This clonotype appeared many times. The CDR3 sequence: CASSLVTGMEDTGELFF. For the CDR3, the DNA is TGTGCCAGCAGCTTAGTCACAGGGATGGAAGACACCGGGGAGCTGTTTTTT. This chain uses TRBV7-7 with TRBJ2-2; possibly TRBD1 for D (6 bases). Germline V gene data show CDR1 as SSHAT and CDR2 as FNYEAQ (reference sequence). Trimming shortened V by 1 base and J by 3 bases, and 15 bases separated the two germline ends. The CDR3 is made up of 17 amino acids.

J is TRBJ1-1 and V is TRBV28; 7 bases line up with TRBD1. J gave up 4 bases and V 8 bases, and 7 bases lay outside the gene matches. The CDR3 runs 13 residues. Germline CDR1 MDHEN, CDR2 SYDVKM. CDR3 protein: CASGRQGITEAFF. Here the CDR3 DNA reads TGTGCCAGCGGACGACAGGGAATCACTGAAGCTTTCTTT.

This chain connects TRBV29-1 to TRBJ2-2; D uncertain. Trimming took 6 bases from V and 1 from J, leaving 9 bases between them. Germline CDR1 reads SQVTM; CDR2 reads ANQGSEA. CDR3 length equals 13 residues. CDR3 residues: CSVQPWNTGELFF. In DNA form, the CDR3 reads TGCAGCGTCCAGCCTTGGAACACCGGGGAGCTGTTTTTT.

This clonotype was found many times. The chain uses TRBV3-1 and TRBJ2-2, with D perhaps matching TRBD2 (6 bases). Trimming left V 4 bases short and J 7 bases short, with 10 bases between. This CDR3 is 13 amino acids long. The germline V gene encodes CDR1 LGHDT and CDR2 YNNKEL (reference sequence). The CDR3 region has the DNA TGTGCCAGCAGCCGAGGCGGGGTCGGGGAGCTGTTTTTT. As protein: CASSRGGVGELFF.

J is TRBJ2-7 and V is TRBV6-5; possibly TRBD1 for D (5 bases). Trimming took 0 bases from V and 7 from J, leaving 13 bases between them. The V gene's germline CDR1 is MNHEY and CDR2 SVGAGI. The CDR3 sequence is 14 residues long. CDR3 sequence (DNA): TGTGCCAGCAGTTACTCGGCAGGGCCTCGGGAGCAGTACTTC. Translated: CASSYSAGPREQYF.

This clonotype has ten or more counts. The chain carries TRBV12-3 or TRBV12-4 and TRBJ2-7, with D unresolved. Trimming stripped 3 bases from V and 0 bases from J, with 9 bases between. This CDR3 region has 14 residues. The CDR3 reads CASSFDGYSYEQYF. CDR3 bases: TGTGCCAGCAGTTTTGACGGCTACTCCTACGAGCAGTACTTC.

The chain links TRBV27 to TRBJ1-2, with 8 bases matching TRBD1. With V trimmed by 5 bases and J by 1 base, 6 bases remained unmatched. The CDR3 sequence is 15 residues long. The germline V gene has CDR1 MNHEY and CDR2 SMNVEV (reference sequence). The CDR3, as DNA: TGTGCCAGCAGTCCCAGGACAGGGTTTAACTATGGCTACACCTTC. Translation gives CASSPRTGFNYGYTF.

The gene calls are TRBV28 and TRBJ2-5; TRBD2 matches at 9 bases. The CDR3 consists of 19 residues. Germline assignment: CDR1 MDHEN and CDR2 SYDVKM. The V segment lost 4 bases and the J segment 3 bases; nucleotides outside the gene matches: 18. The CDR3: CASSYPGIFSGGHKETQYF. In nucleotides, the CDR3 is TGTGCCAGCAGTTACCCCGGAATATTCAGCGGGGGGCATAAAGAGACCCAGTACTTC.

This clonotype has at least ten counts. The rearrangement uses TRBV5-1 and TRBJ2-2, with 10 nucleotides matching TRBD1. The CDR3 covers 14 residues. Germline CDR1 and CDR2: SGHRS and YFSETQ. V lost 6 bases and J lost 3; bases outside the gene matches: 2. CDR3 nucleotide sequence: TGCGCCAGCAAGGGGACAGGGGACACCGGGGAGCTGTTTTTT. Translation gives CASKGTGDTGELFF. The complete variable domain, with remaining parts taken from reference TRBV5-1 and TRBJ2-2, reads KAGVTQTPRYLIKTRGQQVTLSCSPISGHRSVSWYQQTPGQGLQFLFEYFSETQRNKGNFPGRFSGRQFSNSRSEMNVSTLELGDSALYLCASKGTGDTGELFFGEGSRLTVL.

This clonotype has only a few counts. The chain links TRBV7-2 to TRBJ1-6; 7 bases are a match to TRBD1. This CDR3 is built from 15 residues. V dropped 4 bases and J dropped 7; count of bases not matched to a gene: 7. Germline V CDR1 and CDR2: SGHTA, FQGNSA. CDR3 loop: CASSSTGIRNSPLHF. As DNA, the CDR3 is TGTGCCAGCAGCTCGACAGGGATCAGGAATTCACCCCTCCACTTT. Together with reference TRBV7-2 and TRBJ1-6, the CDR3 gives the full variable domain: GAGVSQSPSNKVTEKGKDVELRCDPISGHTALYWYRQSLGQGLEFLIYFQGNSAPDKSGLPSDRFSAERTGGSVSTLTIQRTQQEDSAVYLCASSSTGIRNSPLHFGNGTRLTVT.

Only a few counts were recorded for this clonotype. The chain uses TRBV5-1 and TRBJ1-1; perhaps TRBD1 as D (6 bases). Germline CDR1 and CDR2: SGHRS and YFSETQ. The length of the CDR3 is 15 residues. V was pared by 0 bases and J by 3 bases, with 12 bases between. Here the CDR3 reads CASSLAGGAYTEAFF. CDR3 DNA: TGCGCCAGCAGCTTGGCCGGGGGGGCGTACACTGAAGCTTTCTTT. The variable domain in full, with the rest retrieved from reference TRBV5-1 and TRBJ1-1, is KAGVTQTPRYLIKTRGQQVTLSCSPISGHRSVSWYQQTPGQGLQFLFEYFSETQRNKGNFPGRFSGRQFSNSRSEMNVSTLELGDSALYLCASSLAGGAYTEAFFGQGTRLTVV.

This clonotype was recorded a few times. The chain employs TRBV10-3 and TRBJ2-3; D may be TRBD1 (5 bases). CDR3 length: 16 amino acids. Trimming shortened V by 0 bases and J by 1 base, and 11 bases separated the two germline ends. CDR1 and CDR2 (germline): ENHRY, SYGVKD. CDR3 amino acids: CAISESAGLGTDTQYF. DNA of the CDR3: TGTGCCATCAGTGAGTCCGCAGGGTTGGGCACAGATACGCAGTATTTT.

The sample holds one count of this clonotype. Written as DNA, the CDR3 is TGCAGTGCTAGAGGGGGGGTTGGAGAGACCCAGTACTTC. This codes for CSARGGVGETQYF. The genes are TRBV20-1 and TRBJ2-5; possible D gene TRBD2, 6 bases. The V end was cut by 1 base, the J end by 4 bases, with 10 bases between. Per germline, CDR1 DFQATT and CDR2 SNEGSKA (reference sequence). The CDR3 runs 13 residues.

This clonotype was counted only a few times. This chain joins TRBV5-1 and TRBJ2-5; 10 positions match TRBD2. The CDR3 consists of 16 residues. The germline CDR1 and CDR2 sequences are SGHRS and YFSETQ. J gave up 2 bases and V 3 bases, and 7 bases lay outside the gene matches. The CDR3 nucleotides read TGCGCCAGCAGCTCCGGTAGCGGGGGGAAACAAGAGACCCAGTACTTC. Its protein product is CASSSGSGGKQETQYF. Full variable domain (remainder filled in from reference TRBV5-1 and TRBJ2-5): KAGVTQTPRYLIKTRGQQVTLSCSPISGHRSVSWYQQTPGQGLQFLFEYFSETQRNKGNFPGRFSGRQFSNSRSEMNVSTLELGDSALYLCASSSGSGGKQETQYFGPGTRLLVL.

The chain employs TRBV21-1 and TRBJ2-5; the table's D call of TRBD1 was not tested on the DNA. TRBV21-1 is shown as a pseudogene. The CDR3 length is 16 residues. Written as DNA, the CDR3 is TGTGCCACCATTAGAATCGACAGGGGCGAGATCTGGGCCCAGTACTTC. The encoded protein is CATIRIDRGEIWAQYF.